The rows below give T cell receptor beta chains drawn from one sample of a study of type 1 regulatory T cells. One entry per CDR3 protein results from TCRdb running MiXCR on the reads. The profile shows 14,000 to 15,000 distinct CDR3 sequences, approximately 14% of them singletons. Which antigens these TCRs recognize remains unknown. The sequencing input was cultured T cells, either the whole culture or a sorted T cell fraction (not recorded which). These receptors came from a human donor in good health. The CDR3 runs from the conserved cysteine through the conserved F or W. Fields, in order: CDR3 DNA, CDR3 protein, CDR3 length, J gene, V gene, D gene, clone size. D genes are given only for firm matches. Rows may omit the clone size; those that give it use once, few, many or a size class.

DNA: TGTGCCAGCAGCCCTCGCCGTGGGCGGGACGGTGAACCTGAAGCTTTCTTT; CDR3: CASSPRRGRDGEPEAFF; length: 17; J: TRBJ1-1; V: TRBV11-2; D: .; size: many
DNA: TGTGCCACCAGCAGAGAAAGGGGGCATAGCTACGAGCAGTACTTC; CDR3: CATSRERGHSYEQYF; length: 15; J: TRBJ2-7; V: TRBV15; D: TRBD1; size: many
DNA: TGTGCCAGTACCGGGACAGGAGGGGCTGAAGCTTTCTTT; CDR3: CASTGTGGAEAFF; length: 13; J: TRBJ1-1; V: TRBV14; D: TRBD1; size: few
DNA: TGTGCCAGCATCATGGCAGGACAGAACACTGAAGCTTTCTTT; CDR3: CASIMAGQNTEAFF; length: 14; J: TRBJ1-1; V: TRBV6-1; D: .; size: many
DNA: TGTGCCAGCAGATTGACAGGCGTAACTGAAGGGAAACTGTTTTTT; CDR3: CASRLTGVTEGKLFF; length: 15; J: TRBJ1-4; V: TRBV6-5; D: .; size: many
DNA: TGTGCCAGCAGTTACTCTTTCGGGGCCTACGAGCAGTACTTC; CDR3: CASSYSFGAYEQYF; length: 14; J: TRBJ2-7; V: TRBV6-5; D: .; size: many
DNA: TGCAGTGGTCAGCGGGACTACAATGAGCAGTTCTTC; CDR3: CSGQRDYNEQFF; length: 12; J: TRBJ2-1; V: TRBV20-1; D: TRBD2; size: .
DNA: TGCGCCAGCAGCGTAACAGGGGCGGCGAACACCGGGGAGCTGTTTTTT; CDR3: CASSVTGAANTGELFF; length: 16; J: TRBJ2-2; V: TRBV5-1; D: TRBD1; size: many
DNA: TGCGCCAGCAGCTTGACTAGCTACGAGCAGTACTTC; CDR3: CASSLTSYEQYF; length: 12; J: TRBJ2-7; V: TRBV5-1; D: .; size: medium-sized
DNA: TGCAGTGCTAACACCCGCCCACAAGAGCGGGAGGGCCGCGAGCAGTTCTTC; CDR3: CSANTRPQEREGREQFF; length: 17; J: TRBJ2-1; V: TRBV20-1; D: TRBD2; size: .
DNA: TGTGCCAGCAGCTTCCTAGCGGGAGGACAAGATACGCAGTATTTT; CDR3: CASSFLAGGQDTQYF; length: 15; J: TRBJ2-3; V: TRBV7-2; D: TRBD2; size: .
DNA: TGTGCCAGCAGCTTGGATGCAGGACAGAACACCGGGGAGCTGTTTTTT; CDR3: CASSLDAGQNTGELFF; length: 16; J: TRBJ2-2; V: TRBV5-4; D: .; size: .
DNA: TGCGCCAGCAGGTCGACAGGGAACAATGAGCAGTTCTTC; CDR3: CASRSTGNNEQFF; length: 13; J: TRBJ2-1; V: TRBV5-1; D: TRBD1; size: .
DNA: TGTGCCAGCACCCGAGACAGAGCTACAAACAATGAGCAGTTCTTC; CDR3: CASTRDRATNNEQFF; length: 15; J: TRBJ2-1; V: TRBV6-5; D: .; size: few
DNA: TGTGCCAGCAGCCAACGGACGGGACGAGAGACCCAGTACTTC; CDR3: CASSQRTGRETQYF; length: 14; J: TRBJ2-5; V: TRBV7-2; D: .; size: .
DNA: TGTGCCAGTAGTCAACTCCAACTAGCGGGGTCCTACGAGCAGTACTTC; CDR3: CASSQLQLAGSYEQYF; length: 16; J: TRBJ2-7; V: TRBV19; D: TRBD2; size: few